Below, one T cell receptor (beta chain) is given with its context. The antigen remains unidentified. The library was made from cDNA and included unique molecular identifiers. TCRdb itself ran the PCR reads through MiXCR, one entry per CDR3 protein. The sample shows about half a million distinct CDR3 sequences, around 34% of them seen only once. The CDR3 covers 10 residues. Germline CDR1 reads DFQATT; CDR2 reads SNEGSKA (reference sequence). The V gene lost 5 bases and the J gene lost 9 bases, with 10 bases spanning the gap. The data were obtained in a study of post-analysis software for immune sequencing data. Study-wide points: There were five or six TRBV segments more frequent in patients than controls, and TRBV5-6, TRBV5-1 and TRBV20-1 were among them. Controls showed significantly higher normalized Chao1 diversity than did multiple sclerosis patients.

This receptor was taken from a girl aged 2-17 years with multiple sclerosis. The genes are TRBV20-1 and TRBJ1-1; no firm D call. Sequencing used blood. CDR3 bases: TGCAGTGCTTCAACAGTGCAAGCTTTCTTT. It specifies CSASTVQAFF.